These T cell receptor beta chains were read from a single sample in a study of cytomegalovirus exposure and HLA in healthy donors. The data were produced by immunoSEQ multiplex PCR, yet TCRdb's version contains in-frame clones alone and is incomplete. The sample shows 110,000 to 150,000 clones, roughly 80% of them seen only once. The material sequenced was PBMCs. Every receptor here comes from a woman aged 40 to 55 in good health and CMV-seropositive. The conserved cysteine and the conserved F or W are not part of the CDR3 here. D genes are given only for firm matches. Clone sizes are given selectively: once, few, many, or a class where the clone is expanded.

clone_size v_call d_call cdr3_aa
NA TRBV19 NA ASSSYTANTEAF
NA TRBV7-2 TRBD2 ASSPGTSGSIYNEQF
NA TRBV19 NA ASSIDRERQETQY
NA TRBV6-6 NA ASCRSTDTQY
NA TRBV11-2 NA ASRRPGVRRETQY
NA TRBV27 TRBD1 ASRADRGRGTGELF
NA TRBV5-6 NA ASSLGALSSYEQY
few TRBV6-1 NA ASRAEYSNQPQH
NA TRBV7-2 NA ASSLVARENTEAF
NA TRBV7-9 NA ASSLSRGGGGPQH
NA TRBV14 NA ASSPARGGELF
NA TRBV7-2 NA ASSRGLGELF
NA TRBV30 NA AWSSTPGAYEQY
NA TRBV7-9 TRBD2 ASSLEPAGGLAKNIQY
few TRBV7-7 NA ASSPQENTEAF
once TRBV5-8 NA ASSSRGSPLH
NA TRBV11-1 NA ASSSTDTYEQY